The 3 T cell receptor beta chains reported below all come from one sample, sequenced in a study of blood T cell repertoires in COVID-19. The table came from immunoSEQ multiplex PCR; TCRdb's copy has only in-frame clones and leaves some out. The sample lists 150,000 to 200,000 clones, approximately 84% occurring once. The specimen sequenced was PBMCs or T cells enriched from blood (not recorded which). The receptors derive from a human donor with acute COVID-19. The donor label of this sample is uncertain.

V is TRBV18 and J is TRBJ1-1; no reliable D call. Trimming pared 1 base from V and 1 base from J, leaving 7 bases between. Germline CDR1 is KGHSH and CDR2 is LQKENI. The CDR3 is made up of 14 amino acids. The CDR3, as DNA: TGTGCCAGCTCACCACTCACCAGGAACACTGAAGCTTTCTTT. Amino acid sequence: CASSPLTRNTEAFF. The full variable domain, with the rest looked up from reference TRBV18 and TRBJ1-1, is NAGVMQNPRHLVRRRGQEARLRCSPMKGHSHVYWYRQLPEEGLKFMVYLQKENIIDESGMPKERFSAEFPKEGPSILRIQQVVRGDSAAYFCASSPLTRNTEAFFGQGTRLTVV.

This clone was found once. The chain recombines TRBV7-2 with TRBJ1-1, with 8 bases aligning to TRBD1. The V gene end was trimmed by 5 bases and the J gene end by 1 base; junction bases not matched to a gene: 9. Germline V CDR1 and CDR2: SGHTA, FQGNSA. This CDR3 comprises 16 residues. The CDR3 sequence: CASSPRGQGSNTEAFF. The CDR3 DNA sequence: TGTGCCAGCAGCCCTCGAGGACAGGGTTCGAACACTGAAGCTTTCTTT.

This chain joins TRBV7-6 and TRBJ2-6; TRBD2 is a possible D gene (6 bases). This CDR3 is built from 17 residues. The ends were cut back, 1 base at V and 0 bases at J, with 10 bases in the middle. CDR1 SGHVS and CDR2 FNYEAQ come from the germline V gene. CDR3 DNA sequence: TGTGCCAGCAGCTTAGTAGGCGGGATCTCTGGGGCCAACGTCCTGACTTTC. Its translation is CASSLVGGISGANVLTF.